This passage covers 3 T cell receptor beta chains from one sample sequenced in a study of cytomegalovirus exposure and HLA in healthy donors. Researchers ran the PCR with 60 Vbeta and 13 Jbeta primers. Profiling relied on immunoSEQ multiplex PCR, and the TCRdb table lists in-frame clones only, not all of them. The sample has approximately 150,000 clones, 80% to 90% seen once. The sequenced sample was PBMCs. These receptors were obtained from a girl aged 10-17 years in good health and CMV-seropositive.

CDR3 coding DNA: TGTGCCAGCAGCCACACCAGCGGGGGGAACCCCGTGGAGCAGTTCTTC. It yields the protein CASSHTSGGNPVEQFF. The chain couples TRBV9 to TRBJ2-1; 9 nucleotides agree with TRBD2. Trimming cost V 4 bases and J 10 bases; bases outside gene matches: 15. Germline CDR1 reads SGDLS; CDR2 reads YYNGEE. The CDR3 consists of 16 residues.

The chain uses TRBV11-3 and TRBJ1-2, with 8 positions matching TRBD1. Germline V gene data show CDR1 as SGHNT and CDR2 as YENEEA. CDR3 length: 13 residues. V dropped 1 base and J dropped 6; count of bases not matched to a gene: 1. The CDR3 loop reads CASSLAGGNGYTF. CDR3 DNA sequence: TGTGCCAGCAGCTTAGCAGGGGGCAATGGCTACACCTTC.

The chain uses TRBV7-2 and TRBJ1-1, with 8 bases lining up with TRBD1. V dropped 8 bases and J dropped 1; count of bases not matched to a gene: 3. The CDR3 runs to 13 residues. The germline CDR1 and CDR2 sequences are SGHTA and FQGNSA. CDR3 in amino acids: CASGTGGNTEAFF. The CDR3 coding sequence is TGTGCCAGCGGGACAGGAGGGAACACTGAAGCTTTCTTT.